A single sample is the source of the 3 T cell receptor beta chains below, sequenced in a study of OX40 agonist ivuxolimab in advanced cancers. TCRdb keeps only in-frame clones here, not all; method: immunoSEQ multiplex PCR. The sample records 74,000 or so clones, roughly 85% being singletons. The sample in question was CD4+ or CD8+ T cells sorted from blood, obtained in a trial of the OX40 agonist ivuxolimab. These receptor sequences come from an adult with an advanced solid tumor such as melanoma, head and neck, liver or kidney cancer.

The chain employs TRBV9 and TRBJ2-5; no clear D. The germline V gene has CDR1 SGDLS and CDR2 YYNGEE. V lost 0 bases and J lost 4, with 10 bases in between. The CDR3 extends over 14 amino acids. The CDR3 sequence is CASSVVVAAETQYF. The CDR3 coding sequence is TGTGCCAGCAGCGTAGTTGTGGCGGCAGAGACCCAGTACTTC.

This clone turned up a few times. The CDR3 DNA follows: TGTGCCATCAGGCAGCACGGACAGGACTCTATGTATGGCTACACCTTC. This sequence encodes CAIRQHGQDSMYGYTF. The chain has TRBV10-3 and TRBJ1-2; TRBD1 aligns across 7 bases. CDR1 and CDR2 from the germline V gene are ENHRY and SYGVKD. V was clipped by 6 bases and J by 5 bases; unmatched bases: 15. CDR3 size: 16 residues.

V and J are TRBV27 and TRBJ2-2; tentatively, D is TRBD1 (5 bases). This CDR3 spans 16 amino acids. Germline V gene data show CDR1 as MNHEY and CDR2 as SMNVEV (reference sequence). V lost 4 bases, J lost 0 bases, and 12 bases lay in between. This CDR3 reads CASSYQGPPNTGELFF. The CDR3 DNA follows: TGTGCCAGCAGTTACCAGGGCCCTCCGAACACCGGGGAGCTGTTTTTT.